The T cell receptor (beta chain) described here comes from a study of T cell clones after liver transplantation. Study context: Samples came from ITN030ST, which attempted immunosuppression withdrawal within 2 years of liver transplantation. Post-transplant blood was tracked for graft-donor-reactive T cell clones identified in a pre-transplant mixed lymphocyte reaction. Findings and limits, study-wide: Post-transplant time points were not standardized, so conclusions are preliminary.

Sequencing used immunoSEQ multiplex PCR; TCRdb keeps in-frame clones, though not all of them. The table includes tens of thousands of clones, about nine tenths detected once. The CDR3 is 14 amino acids. The V gene lost 2 bases and the J gene lost 5 bases, with 12 bases spanning the gap. Germline loops: CDR1 MNHEY, CDR2 SVGAGI. As regards this clone: Its antigen is as yet unknown.

The TCR comes from a human patient who received a liver transplant. Some T cells may be provided by the graft donor. Material: CD8+ T cells from blood, obtained 12 months after liver transplant. The V call is TRBV6-5, the J call TRBJ1-2, with D possibly being TRBD1 (6 bases). CDR3 nucleotides: TGTGCCAGCAGTTACAACCCAGGGGTTTATGGCTACACCTTC. Its protein is CASSYNPGVYGYTF.